This TCR beta chain was retrieved from a study of cytomegalovirus exposure and HLA in healthy donors (TCRdb year 2017). Context from the whole study: In an earlier analysis of under 600 of the donors, approximately 300 Gb of sequence data and 90 million to 120 million unique TCR beta sequences from 180 million or so T cells were reported. An early release that covered 500 to 800 HLA-typed donors contained about 300 gigabases of sequencing data and around 80 million unique TCR sequences. Among the approximately 400 genotyped donors, roughly 80% belonged to the genetic ancestry cluster associated with self-reported Caucasian donors. The aim of the study was to test whether cataloging public T cell receptors could identify signatures of past pathogen exposure. The study profiled the T cell repertoires of about 640 subjects by immunosequencing and related them to cytomegalovirus serostatus. Besides the first cohort of more than 650 subjects, a separate validation cohort made up of 95 to 150 different subjects was used. The study combined high-throughput TCR immunosequencing, statistical association of individual TCRs with disease status, and machine learning to predict cytomegalovirus infection status. A later analysis re-analyzed previously published TCR beta repertoires from 666 donors and added high-resolution HLA genotyping to study TCR occurrence patterns. Rather than drawing on any new phenotypic data, the later analysis identified candidate immune exposures from TCR beta sequences and the way those sequences occurred across donors. In an earlier analysis of roughly 540 of the donors, high-throughput TCR beta sequencing was used to judge whether each TCR beta V gene segment behaved as functional or pseudogenic. Alongside the repertoire data, information on donor age, sex, ethnicity and CMV serostatus was compiled. A later genetic analysis used genome-wide SNP genotypes for about three fifths of the 666 donors, treating that subset as a discovery cohort. Every repertoire in the discovery cohort had been generated on one and the same sequencing platform. Both class I and class II loci were covered by HLA typing, at four-digit resolution. Typing coverage varied by locus: roughly 629-640 donors for A, B, C, DRB1 and DQB1; roughly 520 for DQA1; 606 for DPA1; fewer than 480 for DPB1. Five DR-DQ haplotypes were treated as single units for association and clustering because of strong linkage in the cohort. On average, approximately 250,000 unique TCR beta nucleotide sequences were sequenced per donor among more than 350 genotyped donors of the cohort, with about 17% of those sequences being non-productive. The investigation overall reported the following: Because some donors lacked HLA typing at each locus, the association tests relied only on the typed subset. A few of the identified cytomegalovirus-associated TCR beta chains were confirmed in vitro to be specific for cytomegalovirus antigens. Sequencing depth was assumed to be roughly uniform across donors in the presence/absence analyses, though that assumption may not hold. A later genetic analysis reported fewer N-insertions in productive TCRs among donors in an Asian-associated ancestry cluster than the approximately 700-donor mean. Because the 87-base-pair reads could not distinguish some IMGT-functional V segments, including TRBV6-2 and TRBV6-3, those segments were excluded. In a later analysis, HLA-associated TCR beta chains were found to be more clonally expanded and to have lower generation probabilities than equally common non-associated chains. When HLA alleles, especially DR and DQ, strongly co-occurred, attributing TCR associations to individual alleles was difficult. In a later analysis, most CMV-associated TCR beta chains were found to appear HLA-restricted, with HLA associations seemingly driven largely by CMV exposure. According to a later analysis, TCR association rates differed among HLA loci, with DRB1 alleles showing the most associated TCRs and HLA-C alleles showing the fewest. About 15 rarely observed V segments, including chromosome 9 orphons, were excluded from the earlier analysis of almost 600 of the donors because counts were too low. The authors suggested that the approach could potentially be extended to other disease states and immunological phenotypes. The only immune exposure information available for the cohort was CMV serostatus. In this cohort, only TCR beta chains were sequenced, and detectable features were limited by the absence of alpha or paired-chain data. In an earlier analysis of 587 of the donors, most TCR beta V segments appeared in productive rearrangements about 87% or about 30% of the time, broadly matching IMGT annotations. A later analysis reported that several top co-occurrence clusters appeared linked to parvovirus B19, influenza, CMV and Epstein-Barr virus. The study listed 164 TCR beta chains as associated with cytomegalovirus. Correlated functional status among segregating V segments might be attributable to linkage disequilibrium, but an unknown experimental factor could not be ruled out. While some public TCRs were present in many individuals, most TCR sequences turned up only very rarely across donors. A further reported finding was that TCR beta sequences accurately predicted the HLA-A and HLA-B alleles for most subjects in the first cohort. In both the original and validation cohorts, the classifier was reported to diagnose cytomegalovirus status with high specificity and sensitivity. In a later analysis, more than 15,000 TCR beta sequences were associated with specific HLA alleles at a false discovery rate of 0.05. An association between a missense DCLRE1C variant and V-gene and J-gene trimming of TCR beta chains was found in a later genetic analysis and replicated in an independent cohort. A cluster of highly shared sequence variants was judged likely to be a technical artifact of the sequencing pipeline.

The cohort was made up of 500 to 850 healthy bone marrow donors. All cohort members were sampled while nominally healthy, although unrecorded immune exposures were likely present. The donor tested CMV seronegative, placing the donor among the 350 or so seronegative members of the cohort. Every donor gave a peripheral blood sample, and the peripheral blood mononuclear cells from that sample were used for TCR beta sequencing. Genomic DNA extraction from the blood cell samples was performed with the Qiagen DNeasy Blood Extraction Kit. This clone was seen a few times. It has no known antigen specificity. Base quality data are lacking; no much larger clone is found one base away. The library was prepared using the immunoSEQ multiplex PCR assay. For the multiplex PCR, a mixture combining 60 forward primers for TCR Vbeta segments and 13 reverse primers for TCR Jbeta segments was used. Amplification of the CDR3 region of rearranged TCR beta genes was performed with a multiplex PCR assay on genomic DNA. On the Illumina HiSeq System, the amplified TCR beta libraries were sequenced as 87-base-pair reads. The original methods were these. In a later analysis, around 80 million unique TCR beta chains were counted across the approximately 670 repertoires, and roughly 11 million of these chains were shared by at least two donors. Raw reads were error-corrected and collapsed into unique sequences with a nearest-neighbor algorithm that merged closely related sequences to remove PCR and sequencing errors. CDR3 sequences were aligned to IMGT reference sequences to assign V, D and J gene segments. For a sequence to be retained, a match of at least six nucleotides to both a V gene segment and a J gene segment was required. Rearrangements were classified as productive when the CDR3 lacked stop codons and remained in frame with V and J, and all other rearrangements were classified as non-productive. CDR3 was defined by IMGT convention, running from the second conserved V-encoded cysteine to the conserved J-encoded phenylalanine. In an earlier analysis of around 640 of the donors, sequences lacking an unambiguous match to a single V gene segment were excluded. In an earlier analysis of several hundred of the donors, V segments were called functional above 56.7% productive rearrangements and were called segregating when the between-donor standard deviation exceeded 5%. To diagnose cytomegalovirus status from the catalog of TCR beta chain sequences, a statistical classification framework was built. In a later analysis, TCR nucleotide sequences were compared against IMGT/GENE-DB human TR gene sequences so that V and J genes could be assigned. In a later analysis, CDR3 sequences and most-parsimonious VDJ recombination scenarios were assigned using the TCRdist pipeline. In a later analysis, every TCR beta chain was defined by the combination of its CDR3 amino acid sequence and its V-gene family, and reads without a unique V-gene family were dropped. In a later analysis, fewer than 650 highly shared, low-generation-probability nucleotide sequences were removed to address suspected cross-contamination and a sequencing artifact. A later analysis calculated a clonal expansion index for each public chain from normalized within-repertoire ranks of inferred template counts. In a later analysis, generation probabilities were computed using a VDJ recombination model fitted to out-of-frame rearrangements, and the results were checked against IGoR. Hypergeometric tests were used in a later analysis to score TCR-TCR, TCR-HLA and TCR-CMV co-occurrence, with a repertoire-size bias correction applied to the TCR pairs. To estimate false discovery rates, a later analysis permuted the HLA or CMV assignments 20 times. In a later analysis, co-occurring TCRs were grouped with DBSCAN, and TCRdist sequence similarity was added when clustering was performed within HLA-allele-positive subsets. For co-occurrence clustering, repertoires with fewer than 30,000 or more than 120,000 public chains were excluded, along with roughly 5 repertoires with anomalous nucleotide sharing. TCRdb obtained this table from immuneACCESS and retained in-frame rearrangements with V and J assigned. These tables miss some clones; where compared with another copy, unresolved V genes account for less than half of the shortfall, and the remainder is unexplained. V and J calls and clone size come straight from that table; D and trimming were deduced from the DNA. The sample table records some 98,000 clones; about 80% of these occur just once. Of the sample, about 2% is held by the ten largest clones.

Trimmed from V: 1 base; trimmed from J: 8 bases; junction bases lacking a gene match: 15. Measured from the cysteine to the phenylalanine, the CDR3 is 17 residues long. Solely the CDR3 DNA is kept, with 51 bases framed from the first base. In the germline V gene, CDR1 corresponds to LGHNA and CDR2 to YSLEER. The sample consisted of PBMCs. The receptor chain draws on TRBV4-3 and TRBJ2-3; 7 of the junction bases match TRBD2. This sequence originates from a man aged 35-49 years in good health and CMV-seronegative. The CDR3 region: CASSQGGGRSRRVTQYF. The DNA sequence is given as TGCGCCAGCAGCCAAGGGGGGGGTCGCTCCAGGCGCGTTACGCAGTATTTT.